What follows are 28 T cell receptor beta chains derived from one specimen sequenced in a study of blood T cell repertoires in COVID-19. Only in-frame clones appear in the TCRdb table, and some are missing; sequencing was by immunoSEQ multiplex PCR. The profile shows 75,000 to 100,000 clones, 80% to 90% of them singletons. Input material: peripheral blood. These receptors were obtained from a human donor in a cohort sampled during active COVID-19.

This sequence joins TRBV5-6 and TRBJ2-7; D unresolved. The CDR3 is 15 residues long. Trimming removed 1 base at V and 3 bases at J, with 14 bases between. From germline, CDR1 is SGHDT and CDR2 YYEEEE. CDR3 in amino acids: CASSLFGSGFYEQYF. The CDR3, as DNA: TGTGCCAGCAGCTTGTTTGGGTCCGGGTTCTACGAGCAGTACTTC.

This clone was detected only a few times. The genes are TRBV11-1 and TRBJ2-7; D may be TRBD2 (5 bases). Trimming took off 0 bases at V and 6 bases at J, with 12 bases between the two ends. This CDR3 is built from 14 residues. CDR1 SGHAT and CDR2 FQDESV come from the germline V gene (reference sequence). CDR3 in amino acids: CASSLAGVSREQYF. CDR3 bases: TGTGCCAGCAGCTTAGCGGGAGTATCGCGCGAGCAGTACTTC.

The chain recombines TRBV7-3 with TRBJ2-7; weak D call: TRBD2 (6 bases). Trimming cost V 1 base and J 1 base, with 11 bases left between them. The germline CDR1 and CDR2 sequences are SGHTA and FQGTGA. CDR3 length: 15 residues. The CDR3 sequence: CASSLIGGSSYEQYF. CDR3 nucleotide sequence: TGTGCCAGCAGCTTAATCGGGGGATCATCCTACGAGCAGTACTTC.

J is TRBJ2-5 and V is TRBV11-2, with 10 positions matching TRBD2. Germline CDR1 SGHAT, CDR2 FQNNGV. Trimming at V came to 2 bases and at J to 5 bases, leaving 11 bases not matched to a gene. There are 17 residues in the CDR3. The CDR3: CASSLMSLAGSQETQYF. CDR3 bases: TGTGCCAGCAGCTTAATGTCACTAGCGGGGTCGCAGGAGACCCAGTACTTC.

This chain links TRBV11-2 with TRBJ1-1; D not resolved. Germline lookup yields CDR1 SGHAT and CDR2 FQNNGV. The CDR3 loop spans 12 amino acids. The V gene lost 6 bases and the J gene lost 1 base, with 6 bases spanning the gap. CDR3 loop: CASRAWNTEAFF. In DNA, the CDR3 is TGTGCCAGCAGGGCTTGGAACACTGAAGCTTTCTTT.

This sequence joins TRBV19 and TRBJ2-2; a possible D gene is TRBD1 (7 bases). This CDR3 region has 15 residues. Germline V lookup: CDR1 LNHDA, CDR2 SQIVND (reference sequence). V lost 4 bases and J lost 7, with 16 bases in between. The chain's CDR3 is CASSRRRGRNGELFF. The CDR3 DNA reads TGTGCCAGTAGTAGACGGAGGGGGCGCAACGGGGAGCTGTTTTTT.

The chain carries TRBV7-8 and TRBJ2-3; D possibly corresponds to TRBD2 (6 bases). V was trimmed by 5 bases and J by 2 bases, leaving 20 bases between them. Germline assignment: CDR1 SGHVS and CDR2 FQNEAQ. The CDR3 runs 17 residues. CDR3 sequence: CASSPGTFNSFTDTQYF. The DNA of the CDR3 is TGTGCCAGCAGCCCCGGGACTTTCAATTCTTTCACAGATACGCAGTATTTT.

The gene calls are TRBV4-1 and TRBJ2-3; perhaps TRBD1 as D (6 bases). The CDR3 consists of 17 residues. The germline V and J ends were trimmed by 1 base and 8 bases, with 22 bases remaining between them. CDR1 is MGHRA and CDR2 is YSYEKL in the germline V gene. The CDR3 here is CASSQGRVGAPLGTQYF. In nucleotides, the CDR3 is TGCGCCAGCAGCCAAGGACGAGTGGGGGCCCCGCTGGGTACGCAGTATTTT.

The chain is built from TRBV11-2 and TRBJ2-1; 12 nucleotides match TRBD2. CDR3 length: 17 residues. After removal of 5 bases from V and 5 bases from J, the junction contained 10 bases not matched to a gene. Germline V gives CDR1 SGHAT, CDR2 FQNNGV. In nucleotides, the CDR3 is TGTGCCAGCAGCCCGTTGACTAGCGGGAGAGTTCACAATGAGCAGTTCTTC. Its protein is CASSPLTSGRVHNEQFF.

The genes are TRBV7-6 and TRBJ2-3, with 11 bases that match TRBD2. Unmatched junction bases numbered 9, after V lost 8 bases and J lost 5 bases. CDR1 is SGHVS, CDR2 FNYEAQ, per germline. This CDR3 is built from 15 residues. CDR3 region: CASGSLAGGVDTQYF. The CDR3 bases are TGTGCCAGCGGGTCCTTAGCGGGAGGGGTAGATACGCAGTATTTT.

V and J are TRBV19 and TRBJ1-1; 11 positions agree with TRBD1. Germline V gene lookup returns CDR1 LNHDA and CDR2 SQIVND (reference sequence). This CDR3 spans 15 amino acids. The junction had 8 bases not matched to a gene; V was cut back by 7 bases and J by 4 bases. CDR3 bases: TGTGCCAGTACCTGGACAGGGACAGGGGGCACTGAAGCTTTCTTT. It is translated as CASTWTGTGGTEAFF. Looking up the rest from reference TRBV19 and TRBJ1-1 gives the full variable domain: DGGITQSPKYLFRKEGQNVTLSCEQNLNHDAMYWYRQDPGQGLRLIYYSQIVNDFQKGDIAEGYSVSREKKESFPLTVTSAQKNPTAFYLCASTWTGTGGTEAFFGQGTRLTVV.

The chain is built from TRBV4-2 and TRBJ1-1; TRBD1 matches at 10 bases. Germline CDR1 reads LGHNA; CDR2 reads YNFKEQ. V was clipped by 6 bases and J by 3 bases; unmatched bases: 13. CDR3 length equals 17 residues. This chain's CDR3 is CASSYIETGTGDTEAFF. The CDR3 DNA follows: TGTGCCAGCAGTTATATTGAAACCGGGACAGGGGACACTGAAGCTTTCTTT.

The chain has TRBV5-1 and TRBJ2-7, with 11 bases fitting TRBD2. The germline V gene has CDR1 SGHRS and CDR2 YFSETQ. The CDR3 length is 14 residues. V shed 5 bases and J 7 bases; nucleotides not matched to a gene: 8. This CDR3 is CASRELAGAREQYF. CDR3 coding DNA: TGCGCCAGCAGGGAACTAGCGGGGGCCAGGGAGCAGTACTTC.

This rearrangement joins TRBV28 to TRBJ1-2; no clear D gene. The V end lost 5 bases, the J end lost 8 bases, and 15 bases lay between the germline ends. The CDR3 totals 13 residues. CDR1 is MDHEN and CDR2 is SYDVKM in the germline V gene. In nucleotides, the CDR3 is TGTGCCAGCAGTCCCCGGGTCTTAAGAGGCTACACCTTC. It is translated as CASSPRVLRGYTF.

V is TRBV6-2 or TRBV6-3 and J is TRBJ2-7, with 11 bases fitting TRBD1. CDR1 and CDR2 (germline): MNHEY, SVGEGT. CDR3 length: 16 amino acids. With 0 bases clipped from V and 3 bases from J, the junction kept 4 bases outside the gene matches. The CDR3 region is CASSYSRDRGNYEQYF. The CDR3 DNA reads TGTGCCAGCAGTTACTCGAGGGACAGGGGGAACTACGAGCAGTACTTC.

This clone was seen more than once but under ten times. The gene calls are TRBV4-1 and TRBJ2-7, with 8 positions matching TRBD2. V gave up 1 base and J gave up 1 base; unmatched junction bases: 9. The CDR3 spans 17 residues. Per germline, CDR1 MGHRA and CDR2 YSYEKL. The CDR3 loop reads CASSQGGAASGSYEQYF. The CDR3 DNA reads TGCGCCAGCAGCCAAGGGGGGGCGGCTAGCGGGTCCTACGAGCAGTACTTC.

This clone has just one count. The chain combines TRBV25-1 with TRBJ1-4; maybe TRBD1 (5 bases). This CDR3 has 13 residues. The germline V gene has CDR1 MGHDK and CDR2 SYGVNS. Between the trimmed V and J ends, which lost 6 bases and 8 bases, there was a span of 13 bases. The CDR3 DNA follows: TGTGCCAGCAGATTTGCAGGGCGGGAAAAACTGTTTTTT. Its translation: CASRFAGREKLFF.

Only a few counts were recorded for this clone. The chain employs TRBV3-1 (or the pseudogene TRBV3-2) and TRBJ2-3; 7 nucleotides match TRBD1. The V segment lost 4 bases and the J segment 0 bases; nucleotides outside the gene matches: 4. Per germline, CDR1 LGHDT and CDR2 YNNKEL (reference sequence). This CDR3 contains 15 residues. CDR3 coding DNA: TGTGCCAGCAGCCCCTGGGACAGTAGCACAGATACGCAGTATTTT. This gives the protein CASSPWDSSTDTQYF.

V and J are TRBV6-6 and TRBJ1-1; the D gene is possibly TRBD1 (6 bases). Germline CDR1 MNHNY, CDR2 SVGAGI (reference sequence). V shed 2 bases and J shed 5 bases, with 15 bases lying between them. The CDR3 runs to 15 residues. CDR3 bases: TGTGCCAGCAGTTACCCGACAGGACGAACGACTGAAGCTTTCTTT. Its translation is CASSYPTGRTTEAFF.

This chain uses TRBV19 with TRBJ1-1, with 7 bases aligning to TRBD1. The V gene's germline CDR1 is LNHDA and CDR2 SQIVND (reference sequence). This CDR3 has 13 amino acids. The V segment lost 7 bases and the J segment 1 base; nucleotides outside the gene matches: 3. CDR3 coding DNA: TGTGCCAGTACTCGACAGGGGAACACTGAAGCTTTCTTT. Translating it yields CASTRQGNTEAFF.

This clone occurred once. This chain links TRBV2 with TRBJ2-3; TRBD2 matches at 10 bases. The germline V gene has CDR1 SNHLY and CDR2 FYNNEI. The V and J ends lost 5 bases and 0 bases, in that order; junction bases with no gene match: 8. CDR3 length equals 17 residues. In DNA form, the CDR3 reads TGTGCCAGCAGTCCGCCACTAGCGGGACCTAGCACAGATACGCAGTATTTT. Translating gives CASSPPLAGPSTDTQYF. The whole variable domain, filled in from reference TRBV2 and TRBJ2-3, reads EPEVTQTPSHQVTQMGQEVILRCVPISNHLYFYWYRQILGQKVEFLVSFYNNEISEKSEIFDDQFSVERPDGSNFTLKIRSTKLEDSAMYFCASSPPLAGPSTDTQYFGPGTRLTVL.

In nucleotides, the CDR3 is TGTGCCAGCAGTTTATACAGGGAAAATGAGCAGTTCTTC. Translating gives CASSLYRENEQFF. The V call is TRBV27, the J call TRBJ2-1; a possible D gene is TRBD1 (6 bases). Germline V gene sequence: CDR1 MNHEY, CDR2 SMNVEV (reference sequence). Trimming stripped 1 base from V and 7 bases from J, with 8 bases between. This CDR3 is built from 13 residues.

The J gene is TRBJ1-1, the V gene TRBV21-1; the D call of TRBD1 is as the table states it, not checked on the DNA. TRBV21-1 is reported as a pseudogene. The CDR3 contains 12 residues. The CDR3 loop reads CASSKDRTEAFF. CDR3 in DNA: TGTGCCAGCAGCAAAGACAGGACAGAAGCTTTCTTT.

This clone was detected a few times. The chain uses TRBV28 and TRBJ1-5; D uncertain. Trimming took 6 bases from V and 6 from J, leaving 9 bases between them. The CDR3 is 12 residues long. Looked up from germline, CDR1 is MDHEN and CDR2 is SYDVKM. The CDR3 coding sequence is TGTGCCAGCAGCCGACTAGCTCAGCCCCAGCATTTT. It specifies CASSRLAQPQHF.

This chain uses TRBV28 with TRBJ1-2; D not certain. From germline, CDR1 is MDHEN and CDR2 SYDVKM. Between the trimmed V and J ends, which lost 1 base and 4 bases, there was a span of 7 bases. The CDR3 is 13 amino acids. Here the CDR3 reads CASSLSELYGYTF. CDR3 nucleotide sequence: TGTGCCAGCAGTTTATCTGAACTCTATGGCTACACCTTC.

CDR3 nucleotide sequence: TGCGCCAGCAGCCCTAGCGGGAGAGGGACCGGGGAGCTGTTTTTT. Its protein is CASSPSGRGTGELFF. V and J are TRBV5-1 and TRBJ2-2; 10 bases align to TRBD2. The germline V gene encodes CDR1 SGHRS and CDR2 YFSETQ. CDR3 length: 15 amino acids. The V segment lost 4 bases and the J segment 5 bases; nucleotides outside the gene matches: 5.

The CDR3 region has the DNA TGTGCCAGTAGTATTACAGAGTGGGACACCCCCTACGAGCAGTACTTC. Protein product: CASSITEWDTPYEQYF. The rearrangement uses TRBV19 and TRBJ2-7; D might be TRBD1 (6 bases). The V end was cut by 3 bases, the J end by 2 bases, with 17 bases between. Germline CDR1 reads LNHDA; CDR2 reads SQIVND (reference sequence). This CDR3 region has 16 residues.

CDR3 in amino acids: CASSPLTGDYNEQFF. The CDR3 region has the DNA TGTGCCAGCAGCCCATTGACAGGGGACTACAATGAGCAGTTCTTC. The chain is built from TRBV5-6 and TRBJ2-1, with 8 positions matching TRBD1. J gave up 3 bases and V 4 bases, and 6 bases lay outside the gene matches. CDR1 is SGHDT, CDR2 YYEEEE, per germline. The CDR3 spans 15 residues.